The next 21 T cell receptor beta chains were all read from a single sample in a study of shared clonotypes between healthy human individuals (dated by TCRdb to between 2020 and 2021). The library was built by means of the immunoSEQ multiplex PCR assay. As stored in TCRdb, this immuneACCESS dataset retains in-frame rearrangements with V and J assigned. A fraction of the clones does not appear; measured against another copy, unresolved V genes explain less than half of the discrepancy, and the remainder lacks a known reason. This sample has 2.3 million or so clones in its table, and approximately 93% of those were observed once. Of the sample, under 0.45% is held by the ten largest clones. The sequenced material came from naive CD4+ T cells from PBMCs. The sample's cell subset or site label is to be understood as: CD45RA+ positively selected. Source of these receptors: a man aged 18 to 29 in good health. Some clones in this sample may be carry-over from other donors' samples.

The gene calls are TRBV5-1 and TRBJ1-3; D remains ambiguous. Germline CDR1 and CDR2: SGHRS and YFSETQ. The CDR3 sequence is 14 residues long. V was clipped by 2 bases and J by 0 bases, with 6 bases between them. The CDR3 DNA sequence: TGCGCCAGCAGCTTAACTCTCTCTGGAAACACCATATATTTT. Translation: CASSLTLSGNTIYF.

The CDR3 reads CASSMMGLAGVPYNEQFF. The CDR3 nucleotides read TGCGCCAGCAGCATGATGGGACTAGCGGGAGTGCCATACAATGAGCAGTTCTTC. The rearrangement joins TRBV5-1 to TRBJ2-1; 14 bases map to TRBD2. Germline V lookup: CDR1 SGHRS, CDR2 YFSETQ. The trim removed 4 bases at V and 4 bases at J, leaving 10 bases unmatched. This CDR3 has 18 amino acids.

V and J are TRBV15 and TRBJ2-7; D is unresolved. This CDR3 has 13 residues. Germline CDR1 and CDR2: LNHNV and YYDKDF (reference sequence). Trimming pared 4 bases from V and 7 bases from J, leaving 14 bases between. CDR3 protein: CATSIQRQAEQYF. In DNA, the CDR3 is TGTGCCACCAGCATCCAGCGTCAGGCAGAGCAGTACTTC.

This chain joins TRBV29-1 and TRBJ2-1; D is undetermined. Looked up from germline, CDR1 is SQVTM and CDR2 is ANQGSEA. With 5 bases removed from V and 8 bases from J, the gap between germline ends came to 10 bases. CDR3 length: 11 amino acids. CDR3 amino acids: CSVTPRDEQFF. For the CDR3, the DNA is TGCAGCGTTACCCCTCGGGATGAGCAGTTCTTC.

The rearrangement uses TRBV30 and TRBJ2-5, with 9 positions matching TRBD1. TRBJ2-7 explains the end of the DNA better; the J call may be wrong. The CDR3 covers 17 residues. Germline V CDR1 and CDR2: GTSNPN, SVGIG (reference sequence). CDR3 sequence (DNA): TGTGCCTGGAGTGTACTCGGGGACAGGGCGAGCTCCTACGAGCAGTACTTC. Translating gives CAWSVLGDRASSYEQYF.

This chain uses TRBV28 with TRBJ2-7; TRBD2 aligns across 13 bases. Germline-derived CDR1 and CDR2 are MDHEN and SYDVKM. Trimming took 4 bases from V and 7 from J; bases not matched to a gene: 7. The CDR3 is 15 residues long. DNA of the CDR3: TGTGCCAGCAGTTCCCCCGGGACTAGCGGGATTGAGCAGTACTTC. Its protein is CASSSPGTSGIEQYF.

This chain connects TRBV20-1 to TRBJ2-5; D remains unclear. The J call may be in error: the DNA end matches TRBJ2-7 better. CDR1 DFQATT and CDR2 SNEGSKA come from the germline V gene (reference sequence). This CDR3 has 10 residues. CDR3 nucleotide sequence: TGCAGTGCCATATACTACGAGCAGTACTTC. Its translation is CSAIYYEQYF.

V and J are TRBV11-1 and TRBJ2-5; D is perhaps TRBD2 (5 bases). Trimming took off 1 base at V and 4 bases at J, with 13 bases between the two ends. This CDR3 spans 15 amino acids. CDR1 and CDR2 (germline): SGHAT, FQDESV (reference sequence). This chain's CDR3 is CASSLEGGQRETQYF. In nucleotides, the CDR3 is TGTGCCAGCAGCTTAGAAGGCGGGCAGAGAGAGACCCAGTACTTC. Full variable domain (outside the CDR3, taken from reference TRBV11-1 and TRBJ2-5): EAEVAQSPRYKITEKSQAVAFWCDPISGHATLYWYRQILGQGPELLVQFQDESVVDDSQLPKDRFSAERLKGVDSTLKIQPAELGDSAMYLCASSLEGGQRETQYFGPGTRLLVL.

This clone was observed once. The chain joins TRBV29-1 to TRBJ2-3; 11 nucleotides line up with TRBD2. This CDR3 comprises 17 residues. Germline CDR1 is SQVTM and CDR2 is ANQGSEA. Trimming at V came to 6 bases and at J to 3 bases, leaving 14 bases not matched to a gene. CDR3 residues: CSVSRGPIAGGTDTQYF. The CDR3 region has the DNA TGCAGCGTGAGCCGGGGCCCGATAGCGGGAGGGACAGATACGCAGTATTTT.

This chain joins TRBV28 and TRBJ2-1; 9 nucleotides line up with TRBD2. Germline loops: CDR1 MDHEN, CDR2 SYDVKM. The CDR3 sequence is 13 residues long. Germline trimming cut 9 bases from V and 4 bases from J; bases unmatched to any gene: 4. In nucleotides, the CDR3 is TGTGCCAGTAGCGGGAGCGAGTACAATGAGCAGTTCTTC. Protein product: CASSGSEYNEQFF.

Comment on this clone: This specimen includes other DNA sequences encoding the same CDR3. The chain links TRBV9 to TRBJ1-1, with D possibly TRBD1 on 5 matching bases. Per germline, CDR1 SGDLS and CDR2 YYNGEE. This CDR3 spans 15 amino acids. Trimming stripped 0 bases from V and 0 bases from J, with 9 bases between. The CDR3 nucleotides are TGTGCCAGCAGCGTAGCGGGGGGTATGAACACTGAAGCTTTCTTT. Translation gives CASSVAGGMNTEAFF.

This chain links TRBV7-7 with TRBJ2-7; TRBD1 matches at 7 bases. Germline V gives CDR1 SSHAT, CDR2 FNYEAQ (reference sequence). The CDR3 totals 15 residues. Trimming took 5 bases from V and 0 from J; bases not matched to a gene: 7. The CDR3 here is CASSPRAGGSYEQYF. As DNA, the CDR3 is TGTGCCAGCAGCCCCCGGGCAGGGGGCTCCTACGAGCAGTACTTC.

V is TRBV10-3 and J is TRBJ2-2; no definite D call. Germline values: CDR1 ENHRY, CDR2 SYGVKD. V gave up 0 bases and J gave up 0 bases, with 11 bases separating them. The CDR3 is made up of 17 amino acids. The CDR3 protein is CAISESGPFANTGELFF. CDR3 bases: TGTGCCATCAGTGAGTCCGGGCCGTTCGCGAACACCGGGGAGCTGTTTTTT.

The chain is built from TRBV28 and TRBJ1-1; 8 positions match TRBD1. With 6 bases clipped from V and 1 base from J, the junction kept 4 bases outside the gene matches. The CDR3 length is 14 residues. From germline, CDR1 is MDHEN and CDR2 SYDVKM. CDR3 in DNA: TGTGCCAGCAGCTACGGGACAGGGAACACTGAAGCTTTCTTT. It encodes CASSYGTGNTEAFF.

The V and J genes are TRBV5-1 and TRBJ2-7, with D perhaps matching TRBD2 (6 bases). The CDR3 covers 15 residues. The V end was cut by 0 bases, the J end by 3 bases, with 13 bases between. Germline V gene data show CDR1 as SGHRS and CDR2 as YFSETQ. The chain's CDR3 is CASSLEWGGRYEQYF. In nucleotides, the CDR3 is TGCGCCAGCAGCTTGGAATGGGGAGGTCGCTACGAGCAGTACTTC.

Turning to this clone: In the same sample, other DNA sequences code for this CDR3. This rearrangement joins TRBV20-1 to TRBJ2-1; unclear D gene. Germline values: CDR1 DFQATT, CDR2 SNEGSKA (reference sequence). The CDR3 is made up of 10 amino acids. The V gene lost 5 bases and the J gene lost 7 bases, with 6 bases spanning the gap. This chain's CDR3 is CSARWNEQFF. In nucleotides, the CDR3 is TGCAGTGCTCGTTGGAATGAGCAGTTCTTC.

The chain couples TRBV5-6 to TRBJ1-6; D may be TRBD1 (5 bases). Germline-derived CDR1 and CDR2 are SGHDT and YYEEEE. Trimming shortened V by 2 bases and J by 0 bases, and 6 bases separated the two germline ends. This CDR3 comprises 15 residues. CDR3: CASSFTGSYNSPLHF. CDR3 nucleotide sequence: TGTGCCAGCAGCTTTACAGGCTCCTATAATTCACCCCTCCACTTT.

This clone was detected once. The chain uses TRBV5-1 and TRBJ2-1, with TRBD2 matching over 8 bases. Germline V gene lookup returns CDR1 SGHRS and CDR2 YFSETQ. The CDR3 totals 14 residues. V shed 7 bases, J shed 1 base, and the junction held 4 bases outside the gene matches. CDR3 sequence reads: CASGGTRSYNEQFF. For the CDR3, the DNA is TGCGCCAGCGGGGGGACTAGATCCTACAATGAGCAGTTCTTC.

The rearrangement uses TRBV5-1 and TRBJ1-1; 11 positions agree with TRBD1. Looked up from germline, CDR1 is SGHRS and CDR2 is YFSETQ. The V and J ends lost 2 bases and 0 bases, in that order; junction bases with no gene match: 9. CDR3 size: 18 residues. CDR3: CASSLRTGGAGMNTEAFF. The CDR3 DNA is TGCGCCAGCAGCTTAAGGACAGGGGGCGCGGGAATGAACACTGAAGCTTTCTTT.

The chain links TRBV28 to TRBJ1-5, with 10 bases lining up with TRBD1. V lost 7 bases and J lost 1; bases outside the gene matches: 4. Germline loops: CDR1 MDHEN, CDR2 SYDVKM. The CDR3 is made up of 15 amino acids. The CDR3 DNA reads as TGTGCCAGCAACCGACAGGGGGCAAGCAATCAGCCCCAGCATTTT. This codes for CASNRQGASNQPQHF.

The CDR3, as DNA: TGTGCCAGTAACCCCGGGACTAGCGGGAGCACAGATACGCAGTATTTT. Its protein is CASNPGTSGSTDTQYF. The chain employs TRBV19 and TRBJ2-3, with TRBD2 matching 12 bases. The CDR3 totals 16 residues. J lost 0 bases, V lost 7 bases, and 5 bases had no gene match. Looked up from germline, CDR1 is LNHDA and CDR2 is SQIVND (reference sequence).